Below, 21 T cell receptor beta chains from the same sample are listed, as sequenced in a study of T cells in Graves' hyperthyroidism and ophthalmopathy. RNA transcripts yielded amplified TCR beta CDR3 regions. First-round RT-PCR with HTBI primers amplified the TCR CDR3 region. TCRdb re-analysed the multiplex PCR reads in MiXCR, keeping a single row per CDR3 protein. In the table there are some 770,000 distinct CDR3 sequences, about 15% of which are singletons. Sequenced sample: blood. These receptors were taken from a man younger than 30 with Graves' hyperthyroidism.

This clonotype was observed once. The V call is TRBV6-1, the J call TRBJ1-5, with D unclear. The V end was cut by 3 bases, the J end by 0 bases, with 9 bases between. Germline assignment: CDR1 MNHNS and CDR2 SASEGT. The CDR3 covers 15 residues. The CDR3 spells CASSDRVTSNQPQHF. For the CDR3, the DNA is TGTGCCAGCAGTGATCGGGTAACTAGCAATCAGCCCCAGCATTTT.

Worth noting for this clonotype: Compared with germline, one end of the junction differs, possibly owing to a read error. The chain combines TRBV2 with TRBJ1-5; 8 nucleotides align to TRBD1. The CDR3 runs 15 residues. Germline assignment: CDR1 SNHLY and CDR2 FYNNEI. The CDR3: CAGSGQGYSNQPQHF. The DNA of the CDR3 is TGTGCCGGCAGCGGACAGGGCTATAGCAATCAGCCCCAGCATTTT.

This clonotype was detected ten times or more. This chain connects TRBV11-2 to TRBJ2-5, with 9 bases that match TRBD1. Germline trimming cut 5 bases from V and 5 bases from J; bases unmatched to any gene: 6. The CDR3 length is 14 residues. In germline, CDR1 is SGHAT, CDR2 FQNNGV. DNA of the CDR3: TGTGCCAGCAGCCCATGGGACAGGGAGGAGACCCAGTACTTC. The encoded protein is CASSPWDREETQYF.

This clonotype occurred many times. The gene calls are TRBV12-5 and TRBJ2-7, with D possibly TRBD1 on 5 matching bases. CDR1 and CDR2 from the germline V gene are LGHNT and FRNRAP. Between the trimmed V and J ends, which lost 6 bases and 3 bases, there was a span of 9 bases. The CDR3 consists of 12 residues. CDR3 bases: TGTGCTAGTGGCCCCGACAGCTACGAGCAGTACTTC. As protein: CASGPDSYEQYF. The full variable domain, with the rest looked up from reference TRBV12-5 and TRBJ2-7, is DARVTQTPRHKVTEMGQEVTMRCQPILGHNTVFWYRQTMMQGLELLAYFRNRAPLDDSGMPKDRFSAEMPDATLATLKIQPSEPRDSAVYFCASGPDSYEQYFGPGTRLTVT.

This clonotype has a count of ten or more. This rearrangement joins TRBV28 to TRBJ2-5; TRBD2 matches at 8 bases. This CDR3 has 15 amino acids. Germline CDR1 reads MDHEN; CDR2 reads SYDVKM. J was trimmed by 3 bases and V by 11 bases; bases with no gene match: 14. The CDR3 bases are TGTGCCTTATCCTCCCTGGGAGCGGGAGAAGAGACCCAGTACTTC. Its protein product is CALSSLGAGEETQYF. Variable domain in full (rest from reference TRBV28 and TRBJ2-5): DVKVTQSSRYLVKRTGEKVFLECVQDMDHENMFWYRQDPGLGLRLIYFSYDVKMKEKGDIPEGYSVSREKKERFSLILESASTNQTSMYLCALSSLGAGEETQYFGPGTRLLVL.

There are a few counts of this clonotype. This rearrangement joins TRBV28 to TRBJ2-7; 12 bases fit TRBD1. CDR1 and CDR2 from the germline V gene are MDHEN and SYDVKM. The CDR3 consists of 16 residues. The ends lost 5 bases at V and 4 bases at J; junction bases unmatched: 9. The CDR3 loop is CASSPRDRGLGYEQYF. The CDR3 coding sequence is TGTGCCAGCAGTCCACGGGACAGGGGGCTTGGGTACGAGCAGTACTTC. Filled out from reference TRBV28 and TRBJ2-7, the complete variable domain reads DVKVTQSSRYLVKRTGEKVFLECVQDMDHENMFWYRQDPGLGLRLIYFSYDVKMKEKGDIPEGYSVSREKKERFSLILESASTNQTSMYLCASSPRDRGLGYEQYFGPGTRLTVT.

At least ten counts were recorded for this clonotype. The J gene is TRBJ2-7, the V gene TRBV19, with 9 bases lining up with TRBD1. Trimming took 9 bases from V and 2 from J; bases not matched to a gene: 11. The V gene's germline CDR1 is LNHDA and CDR2 SQIVND (reference sequence). The CDR3 is 15 residues long. The CDR3 loop reads CASSVPGQGTYEQYF. CDR3 nucleotide sequence: TGTGCCAGCAGTGTCCCGGGACAGGGAACCTACGAGCAGTACTTC. Using reference TRBV19 and TRBJ2-7 for the parts outside the CDR3, the full variable domain is DGGITQSPKYLFRKEGQNVTLSCEQNLNHDAMYWYRQDPGQGLRLIYYSQIVNDFQKGDIAEGYSVSREKKESFPLTVTSAQKNPTAFYLCASSVPGQGTYEQYFGPGTRLTVT.

This clonotype turned up a few times. The chain is built from TRBV27 and TRBJ2-7, with unresolved D. V lost 3 bases and J 0 bases, leaving 12 bases between the germline ends. This CDR3 region has 15 residues. Germline loops: CDR1 MNHEY, CDR2 SMNVEV (reference sequence). In DNA form, the CDR3 reads TGTGCCAGCAGTTTTACACCTATTAACTCCTACGAGCAGTACTTC. Its translation: CASSFTPINSYEQYF.

The rearrangement uses TRBV29-1 and TRBJ2-1, with no clear D. The CDR3 is made up of 15 amino acids. V was trimmed by 2 bases and J by 8 bases, leaving 19 bases between them. Germline V CDR1 and CDR2: SQVTM, ANQGSEA. The CDR3 DNA sequence: TGCAGCGTTGAACGGCCTAGGCTCGGGTCGGATGAGCAGTTCTTC. Its protein product is CSVERPRLGSDEQFF.

The gene calls are TRBV7-9 and TRBJ2-5; 9 positions match TRBD1. The CDR3 contains 14 residues. Germline loops: CDR1 SEHNR, CDR2 FQNEAQ (reference sequence). Losses at the gene ends were 1 base for V and 4 bases for J; bases not matched to a gene: 1. In nucleotides, the CDR3 is TGTGCCAGCAGCTTAGGGGACAGGGCAGAGACCCAGTACTTC. Translation: CASSLGDRAETQYF.

The DNA of the CDR3 is TGTGCCAGCAGCTTAGATAGCGGGAGGGCCGGGGGAGATACGCAGTATTTT. Residues: CASSLDSGRAGGDTQYF. The chain carries TRBV7-2 and TRBJ2-3, with 11 bases fitting TRBD2. In germline, CDR1 is SGHTA, CDR2 FQGNSA. This CDR3 contains 17 residues. V shed 1 base and J 5 bases; nucleotides not matched to a gene: 8.

The chain is built from TRBV20-1 and TRBJ1-6; no clear D gene. The V gene's germline CDR1 is DFQATT and CDR2 SNEGSKA (reference sequence). This CDR3 contains 16 residues. V lost 6 bases and J 0 bases, leaving 15 bases between the germline ends. The CDR3 sequence: CSARRTPISYNSPLHF. CDR3 coding DNA: TGCAGTGCAAGAAGGACGCCAATCTCCTATAATTCACCCCTCCACTTT.

This clonotype has a count of ten or more. The rearrangement uses TRBV28 and TRBJ1-2, with a possible D match to TRBD1 (5 bases). V was clipped by 6 bases and J by 2 bases, with 10 bases between them. Germline lookup yields CDR1 MDHEN and CDR2 SYDVKM. This CDR3 contains 13 residues. The CDR3 protein is CASRISGNYGYTF. The DNA for the CDR3 is TGTGCCAGCAGAATCTCAGGGAACTATGGCTACACCTTC.

At least ten counts were recorded for this clonotype. The chain has TRBV18 and TRBJ2-3; no reliable D call. Between the trimmed V and J ends, which lost 3 bases and 4 bases, there was a span of 8 bases. Per germline, CDR1 KGHSH and CDR2 LQKENI. The CDR3 is made up of 13 amino acids. The CDR3 nucleotides read TGTGCCAGCTCACCCGCTGCCCCAGATACGCAGTATTTT. Translation: CASSPAAPDTQYF.

Only a few counts were recorded for this clonotype. The V gene is TRBV27, the J gene TRBJ2-2; possibly TRBD1 for D (6 bases). Trimming left V 8 bases short and J 1 base short, with 11 bases between. The CDR3 extends over 14 amino acids. Germline CDR1 MNHEY, CDR2 SMNVEV (reference sequence). The CDR3 DNA reads TGTGCCAGCCGGGACATTTGGAACACCGGGGAGCTGTTTTTT. As protein: CASRDIWNTGELFF.

This clonotype showed up many times. This chain uses TRBV20-1 with TRBJ2-1, with D possibly being TRBD1 (6 bases). V was trimmed by 7 bases and J by 8 bases, leaving 24 bases between them. The CDR3 runs to 15 residues. Per germline, CDR1 DFQATT and CDR2 SNEGSKA (reference sequence). The CDR3 here is CSVNSGKGEADEQFF. The CDR3 coding sequence is TGCAGTGTAAACTCAGGGAAGGGGGAAGCCGATGAGCAGTTCTTC.

The gene calls are TRBV27 and TRBJ2-6; 8 bases are a match to TRBD2. Unmatched junction bases numbered 6, after V lost 6 bases and J lost 2 bases. CDR1 is MNHEY, CDR2 SMNVEV, per germline (reference sequence). This CDR3 has 16 amino acids. CDR3 DNA: TGTGCCAGCAGCCTTAGCGGGGTTGCTGGGGCCAACGTCCTGACTTTC. Translated, it gives CASSLSGVAGANVLTF.

This clonotype was detected ten times or more. The V call is TRBV27, the J call TRBJ2-5, with a possible D match to TRBD1 (6 bases). The V and J ends lost 5 bases and 7 bases respectively, with 14 bases between them. This CDR3 has 13 residues. Germline V gives CDR1 MNHEY, CDR2 SMNVEV (reference sequence). CDR3 sequence reads: CASSLDRSATQYF. CDR3 DNA: TGTGCCAGCAGTCTCGACAGGTCCGCGACCCAGTACTTC.

The sample holds many counts of this clonotype. The chain couples TRBV12-3 or TRBV12-4 to TRBJ2-5; D possibly matches TRBD1 or TRBD2 (5 bases each). This CDR3 spans 16 amino acids. The ends were cut back, 5 bases at V and 1 base at J, with 17 bases in the middle. CDR3 in amino acids: CASSTRDRASQETQYF. The CDR3, as DNA: TGTGCCAGCAGTACCCGGGACCGGGCTTCCCAAGAGACCCAGTACTTC.

The rearrangement uses TRBV28 and TRBJ2-7, with D possibly TRBD2 on 5 matching bases. Deletions cut 4 bases from V and 0 bases from J, with 13 bases between. CDR1 is MDHEN and CDR2 is SYDVKM in the germline V gene. The CDR3 runs to 15 residues. DNA for the CDR3: TGTGCCAGCAGTTCTCTCCCAGCGGACTCCTACGAGCAGTACTTC. Protein product: CASSSLPADSYEQYF.

This clonotype showed up many times. This sequence joins TRBV18 and TRBJ2-1; D might be TRBD1 or TRBD2, each matching 5 bases. V lost 1 base, J lost 8 bases, and 12 bases lay in between. Germline V lookup: CDR1 KGHSH, CDR2 LQKENI. The length of the CDR3 is 14 residues. CDR3 amino acids: CASSPLTRGDEQFF. The CDR3 DNA sequence: TGTGCCAGCTCACCACTGACCCGAGGGGATGAGCAGTTCTTC.